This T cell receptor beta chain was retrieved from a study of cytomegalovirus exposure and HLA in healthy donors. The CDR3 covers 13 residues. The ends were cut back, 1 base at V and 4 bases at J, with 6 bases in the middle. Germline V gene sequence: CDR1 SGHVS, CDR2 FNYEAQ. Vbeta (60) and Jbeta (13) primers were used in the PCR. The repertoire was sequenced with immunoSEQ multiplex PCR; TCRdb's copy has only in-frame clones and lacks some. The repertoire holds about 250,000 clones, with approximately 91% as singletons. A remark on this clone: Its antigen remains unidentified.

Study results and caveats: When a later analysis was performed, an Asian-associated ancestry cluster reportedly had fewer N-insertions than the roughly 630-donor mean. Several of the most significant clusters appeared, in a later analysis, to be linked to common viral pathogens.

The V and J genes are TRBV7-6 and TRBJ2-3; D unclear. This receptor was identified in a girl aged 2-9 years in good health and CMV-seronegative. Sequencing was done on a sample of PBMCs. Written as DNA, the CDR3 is TGTGCCAGCAGCTTAGGGGCTTCAGATACGCAGTATTTT. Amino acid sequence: CASSLGASDTQYF. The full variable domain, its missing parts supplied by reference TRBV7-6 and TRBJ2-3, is GAGVSQSPRYKVTKRGQDVALRCDPISGHVSLYWYRQALGQGPEFLTYFNYEAQQDKSGLPNDRFSAERPEGSISTLTIQRTEQRDSAMYRCASSLGASDTQYFGPGTRLTVL.